This T cell receptor (beta chain) appears in the sequencing data of a study of cytomegalovirus exposure and HLA in healthy donors. A remark on this clone: The antigen is undetermined.

General study points: Most CMV-associated TCR beta chains were later found to appear HLA-restricted. Reported findings show TCR beta sequences accurately forecast HLA-A and HLA-B alleles in most subjects.

Vbeta (60) and Jbeta (13) primers were used in the PCR. Here immunoSEQ multiplex PCR was the method, and the copy in TCRdb shows in-frame clones only, minus some. The top ten hold over 1.5% of the sample, which has about 120,000 clones, roughly 70% seen once. The CDR3 is made up of 13 amino acids. From germline, CDR1 is MDHEN and CDR2 SYDVKM. V was pared by 4 bases and J by 1 base, with 4 bases between. Sequencing input: PBMCs. The V call is TRBV28, the J call TRBJ2-2; D is unresolved. The TCR was taken from a young woman in good health and CMV-seronegative. The CDR3 loop reads CASSYRNTGELFF. Written as DNA, the CDR3 is TGTGCCAGCAGTTACAGGAACACCGGGGAGCTGTTTTTT.